The rows below give T cell receptor beta chains drawn from one sample of a study of cytomegalovirus exposure and HLA in healthy donors. Some clones are missing from TCRdb's copy, which holds only in-frame ones; the method was immunoSEQ multiplex PCR. This table has some 78,000 clones, approximately 77% appearing once. The sample comprised PBMCs. The receptors here all came from a middle-aged woman in good health and CMV-seropositive. Both conserved end residues are part of each CDR3. A D gene is named only where the DNA matches it firmly. Clone size is given for some rows only: seen once, a few or many times, or a class if the clone is expanded.

>TRBD1|TRBJ1-2|TRBV29-1|11|NA
CSVTGADGYTF
TGCAGCGTTACAGGGGCTGATGGCTACACCTTC
>NA|TRBJ2-1|TRBV7-2|12|NA
CASRTSGNEQFF
TGTGCCAGCAGAACGAGCGGGAATGAGCAGTTCTTC
>NA|TRBJ1-1|TRBV19|13|NA
CASSILLNTEAFF
TGTGCCAGTAGTATTCTTCTCAACACTGAAGCTTTCTTT
>NA|TRBJ1-2|TRBV28|13|NA
CASSSGSGYGYTF
TGTGCCAGCAGTTCTGGAAGCGGGTATGGCTACACCTTC
>NA|TRBJ1-1|TRBV27|15|NA
CASSPLDRTNTEAFF
TGTGCCAGCAGTCCACTGGACAGAACGAACACTGAAGCTTTCTTT
>TRBD1|TRBJ1-1|TRBV5-8|12|NA
CASRYRDRDTFF
TGTGCCAGCAGATACCGGGACAGGGACACTTTCTTT
>NA|TRBJ2-1|TRBV5-1|15|few
CASSFPRGSENEQFF
TGCGCCAGCAGCTTCCCAAGGGGGTCCGAAAATGAGCAGTTCTTC
>TRBD1|TRBJ2-3|TRBV2|13|NA
CASSSGGQDTQYF
TGTGCCAGCAGTTCAGGGGGCCAAGATACGCAGTATTTT
>NA|TRBJ2-5|TRBV9|14|NA
CASSVGGGQETQYF
TGTGCCAGCAGCGTAGGTGGGGGGCAAGAGACCCAGTACTTC
>NA|TRBJ2-2|TRBV29-1|12|NA
CSARRDTGELFF
TGCAGCGCAAGGAGGGACACCGGGGAGCTGTTTTTT
>NA|TRBJ1-1|TRBV7-9|14|NA
CASSYNQGFTEAFF
TGTGCCAGCAGCTACAATCAGGGGTTCACTGAAGCTTTCTTT
>NA|TRBJ2-7|TRBV5-1|15|NA
CASSLLGGGSYEQYF
TGCGCCAGCAGCTTGTTGGGAGGTGGATCCTACGAGCAGTACTTC
>TRBD1|TRBJ1-1|TRBV6-1|14|NA
CASSEVVTGAEAFF
TGTGCCAGCAGTGAAGTAGTCACAGGGGCTGAAGCTTTCTTT
>NA|TRBJ1-1|TRBV19|13|NA
CASSRTPYTEAFF
TGTGCCAGTAGTCGCACACCGTACACTGAAGCTTTCTTT
>NA|TRBJ2-1|TRBV21-1|15|NA
CASSKASSSYNEQFF
TGTGCCAGCAGCAAAGCTAGCAGCTCCTACAATGAGCAGTTCTTC
>NA|TRBJ2-1|TRBV10-1|14|NA
CASRRLFSYNEQFF
TGCGCCAGCAGGAGGTTATTTAGTTACAATGAGCAGTTCTTC
>NA|TRBJ2-5|TRBV7-8|14|NA
CASSFGGYQETQYF
TGTGCCAGCAGCTTCGGAGGGTACCAAGAGACCCAGTACTTC
>TRBD1|TRBJ2-2|TRBV5-4|15|NA
CASSLGTGSTGELFF
TGTGCCAGCAGCTTGGGGACAGGGAGCACCGGGGAGCTGTTTTTT
>TRBD1|TRBJ2-5|TRBV18|13|few
CASSPGTEETQYF
TGTGCCAGCTCACCAGGGACAGAAGAGACCCAGTACTTC
>TRBD2|TRBJ2-3|TRBV30|13|NA
CAWAQRGSDTQYF
TGTGCCTGGGCCCAGCGGGGGTCAGATACGCAGTATTTT
>TRBD1|TRBJ1-2|TRBV29-1|14|NA
CSVSMGQGVYGYTF
TGCAGCGTTTCCATGGGACAGGGAGTTTATGGCTACACCTTC
>TRBD1|TRBJ2-7|TRBV6-1|16|NA
CASSDLFGTGSREQYF
TGTGCCAGCAGTGATCTCTTCGGGACAGGGTCCAGGGAGCAGTACTTC
>TRBD2|TRBJ2-4|TRBV28|15|NA
CASSPPSGGQNIQYF
TGTGCCAGCAGTCCTCCGAGCGGGGGCCAAAACATTCAGTACTTC
>TRBD1|TRBJ2-5|TRBV5-4|14|NA
CASSRQGAGETQYF
TGTGCCAGCAGCCGACAGGGGGCGGGAGAGACCCAGTACTTC
>TRBD1|TRBJ2-5|TRBV2|15|NA
CASSVPGTGFGTQYF
TGTGCCAGCAGCGTACCCGGGACAGGGTTTGGGACCCAGTACTTC
>NA|TRBJ1-2|TRBV2|13|NA
CASSGGPSYGYTF
TGTGCCAGTTCGGGGGGGCCGAGCTATGGCTACACCTTC
>NA|TRBJ2-5|TRBV4-1|16|NA
CASSRGGGEYQETQYF
TGCGCCAGCAGCCGGGGAGGCGGAGAGTACCAAGAGACCCAGTACTTC